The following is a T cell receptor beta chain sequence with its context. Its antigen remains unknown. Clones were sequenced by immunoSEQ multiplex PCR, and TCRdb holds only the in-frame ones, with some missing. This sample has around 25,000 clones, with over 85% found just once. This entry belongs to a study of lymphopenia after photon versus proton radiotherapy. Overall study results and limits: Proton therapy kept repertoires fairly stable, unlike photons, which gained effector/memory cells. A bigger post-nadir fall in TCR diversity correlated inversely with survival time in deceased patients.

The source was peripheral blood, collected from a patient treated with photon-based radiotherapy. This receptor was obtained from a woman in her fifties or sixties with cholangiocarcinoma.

This CDR3 is CASSATVGTGGGNTEAFF. The CDR3 region has the DNA TGTGCCAGTAGCGCGACCGTAGGGACAGGGGGAGGAAACACTGAAGCTTTCTTT. The V gene is TRBV19, the J gene TRBJ1-1, with TRBD1 identical over 11 bases. Germline CDR1 is LNHDA and CDR2 is SQIVND (reference sequence). The CDR3 covers 18 residues. With V trimmed by 6 bases and J by 2 bases, 14 bases remained unmatched.